What follows are 5 T cell receptor beta chains derived from one specimen sequenced in a study of cytomegalovirus exposure and HLA in healthy donors (dated 2017 in TCRdb). Library creation used the immunoSEQ multiplex PCR assay. For the multiplex PCR, a mixture combining 60 forward primers for TCR Vbeta segments and 13 reverse primers for TCR Jbeta segments was used. The table was pulled from immuneACCESS by TCRdb, which kept in-frame rearrangements only. Such tables lose some clones; where checked, under half of the loss comes from unresolved V genes, and the rest has no known cause. In this sample the table shows just over 150,000 clones, 70% to 85% of which occur a single time. The ten largest clones add up to 5% to 7% of the sample. The specimen sequenced was PBMCs. Receptors originate from a man aged 45-65 years in good health and CMV-seropositive.

The chain links TRBV30 to TRBJ2-3, with D possibly TRBD1 on 5 matching bases. CDR3 length: 15 residues. CDR1 GTSNPN and CDR2 SVGIG come from the germline V gene (reference sequence). The V and J ends lost 0 bases and 1 base respectively, with 11 bases between them. CDR3 nucleotide sequence: TGTGCCTGGAGTGTACTCGCGACAGGCACAGATACGCAGTATTTT. Its translation: CAWSVLATGTDTQYF.

The chain links TRBV7-9 to TRBJ1-5, with D possibly TRBD1 on 6 matching bases. This CDR3 has 15 amino acids. Germline CDR1 SEHNR, CDR2 FQNEAQ (reference sequence). The germline V and J ends were trimmed by 4 bases and 4 bases, with 14 bases remaining between them. The CDR3, as DNA: TGTGCCAGCAGCTGGGCGGCAGGGGAAAATCAGCCCCAGCATTTT. This codes for CASSWAAGENQPQHF. The full variable domain, in which reference TRBV7-9 and TRBJ1-5 provide the parts outside the CDR3, is DTGVSQNPRHKITKRGQNVTFRCDPISEHNRLYWYRQTLGQGPEFLTYFQNEAQLEKSRLLSDRFSAERPKGSFSTLEIQRTEQGDSAMYLCASSWAAGENQPQHFGDGTRLSIL.

There are a few counts of this clone. The gene calls are TRBV13 and TRBJ2-3, with a possible D match to TRBD2 (6 bases). Germline V gene sequence: CDR1 PRHDT, CDR2 FYEKMQ (reference sequence). The CDR3 sequence is 15 residues long. Trimming shortened V by 5 bases and J by 6 bases, and 18 bases separated the two germline ends. The CDR3 loop reads CASSGTEAGRDTQYF. The CDR3 region has the DNA TGTGCCAGCAGCGGGACTGAGGCGGGAAGGGATACGCAGTATTTT.

The V gene is TRBV5-1, the J gene TRBJ2-5, with D possibly matching TRBD2 (5 bases). The CDR3 totals 12 residues. The germline V gene encodes CDR1 SGHRS and CDR2 YFSETQ. With 3 bases removed from V and 2 bases from J, the gap between germline ends came to 5 bases. CDR3 protein: CASSWRQETQYF. The CDR3 coding sequence is TGCGCCAGCAGCTGGAGGCAAGAGACCCAGTACTTC.

The chain recombines TRBV2 with TRBJ2-7; 8 positions agree with TRBD1. Germline trimming cut 6 bases from V and 2 bases from J; bases unmatched to any gene: 9. CDR1 is SNHLY, CDR2 FYNNEI, per germline. The CDR3 is 15 amino acids. CDR3 DNA: TGTGCCAGCAGCGCACAGGGGGGTCCCACCTACGAGCAGTACTTC. It encodes CASSAQGGPTYEQYF.